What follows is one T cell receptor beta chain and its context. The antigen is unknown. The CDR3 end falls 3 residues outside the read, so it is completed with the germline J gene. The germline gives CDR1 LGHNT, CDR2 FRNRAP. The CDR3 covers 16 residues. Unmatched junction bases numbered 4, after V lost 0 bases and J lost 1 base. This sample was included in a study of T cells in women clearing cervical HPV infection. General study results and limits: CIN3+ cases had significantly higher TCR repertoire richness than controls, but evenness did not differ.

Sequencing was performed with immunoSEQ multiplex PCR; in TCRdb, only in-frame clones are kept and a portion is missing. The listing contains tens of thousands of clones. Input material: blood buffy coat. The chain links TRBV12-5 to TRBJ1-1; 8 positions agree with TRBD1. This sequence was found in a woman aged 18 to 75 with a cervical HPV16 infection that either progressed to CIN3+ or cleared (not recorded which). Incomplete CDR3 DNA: TGTGCTAGTGGTTTGGTACTCGGACAGGGGAACACTGAA. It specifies CASGLVLGQGNTE. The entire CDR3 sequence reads CASGLVLGQGNTEAFF.